Shown below are 20 T cell receptor beta chains from a single sample sequenced in a study of blood T cell repertoires in COVID-19. Produced via immunoSEQ multiplex PCR; TCRdb's table is partial and in-frame only. The table has more than 300,000 clones, 88% seen once. The sample consisted of PBMCs or T cells enriched from blood (not recorded which). All receptors come from a woman between 18 and 29 years old who had recovered from COVID-19.

DNA of the CDR3: TGTGCCAGTGGACAAACGGACGGCTACGAGCAGTACTTC. Translated, it gives CASGQTDGYEQYF. The chain combines TRBV7-2 with TRBJ2-7; possible D gene TRBD1, 5 bases. Germline-derived CDR1 and CDR2 are SGHTA and FQGNSA. V was shortened by 9 bases and J by 3 bases, with 15 bases between the two germline ends. The CDR3 is made up of 13 amino acids.

This clone has a handful of counts. The chain combines TRBV7-3 with TRBJ1-1; no firm D call. From germline, CDR1 is SGHTA and CDR2 FQGTGA. V lost 8 bases and J 2 bases, leaving 12 bases between the germline ends. The CDR3 contains 13 residues. CDR3 in amino acids: CASSREVNTEAFF. The CDR3, as DNA: TGTGCCAGCTCGAGGGAGGTCAACACTGAAGCTTTCTTT.

The chain couples TRBV7-2 to TRBJ1-6; 8 bases map to TRBD1. V was clipped by 0 bases and J by 7 bases; unmatched bases: 5. The CDR3 consists of 16 residues. CDR1 SGHTA and CDR2 FQGNSA come from the germline V gene. The CDR3 bases are TGTGCCAGCAGCTTAGCCGGACAGGGATCAAATTCACCCCTCCACTTT. Encoded protein: CASSLAGQGSNSPLHF. The full variable domain, with the rest looked up from reference TRBV7-2 and TRBJ1-6, is GAGVSQSPSNKVTEKGKDVELRCDPISGHTALYWYRQSLGQGLEFLIYFQGNSAPDKSGLPSDRFSAERTGGSVSTLTIQRTQQEDSAVYLCASSLAGQGSNSPLHFGNGTRLTVT.

This chain links TRBV9 with TRBJ2-3, with TRBD1 matching over 8 bases. V was clipped by 0 bases and J by 4 bases; unmatched bases: 4. CDR3 length: 15 residues. Per germline, CDR1 SGDLS and CDR2 YYNGEE. The CDR3 DNA reads TGTGCCAGCAGCGTAGCAGGGGGCGCGTCAGATACGCAGTATTTT. It codes for CASSVAGGASDTQYF.

The count of this clone is one. V and J are TRBV19 and TRBJ2-7, with a possible D match to TRBD2 (6 bases). The CDR3 is 13 residues long. V was shortened by 5 bases and J by 2 bases, with 10 bases between the two germline ends. Germline V gene data show CDR1 as LNHDA and CDR2 as SQIVND (reference sequence). CDR3 loop: CASSAGPAYEQYF. The CDR3 nucleotides read TGTGCCAGTAGTGCGGGGCCAGCCTACGAGCAGTACTTC.

The chain uses TRBV9 and TRBJ2-2, with D possibly being TRBD1 (6 bases). The CDR3 covers 17 residues. The germline V and J ends were trimmed by 3 bases and 2 bases, with 17 bases remaining between them. Germline assignment: CDR1 SGDLS and CDR2 YYNGEE. CDR3 DNA sequence: TGTGCCAGCAGCGCCAGGACAGCCGCCTTAAACACCGGGGAGCTGTTTTTT. Translation gives CASSARTAALNTGELFF.

The chain recombines TRBV19 with TRBJ2-1; D may be TRBD1 (6 bases). The V and J ends lost 4 bases and 6 bases respectively, with 16 bases between them. Looked up from germline, CDR1 is LNHDA and CDR2 is SQIVND (reference sequence). This CDR3 has 15 amino acids. The CDR3 nucleotides read TGTGCCAGTAGTAGATACAGGGAGTTGGGCAATGAGCAGTTCTTC. Its translation is CASSRYRELGNEQFF.

The V and J genes are TRBV7-2 and TRBJ1-2; TRBD1 matches at 8 bases. With V trimmed by 5 bases and J by 6 bases, 11 bases remained unmatched. Germline values: CDR1 SGHTA, CDR2 FQGNSA. The CDR3 spans 15 residues. As DNA, the CDR3 is TGTGCCAGCAGCCTGGGACAGGTAACATTGGATGGCTACACCTTC. Amino acids: CASSLGQVTLDGYTF.

A remark on this clone: Mismatch with germline at one junction end may stem from a read error. The chain combines TRBV7-9 with TRBJ1-6; 7 positions match TRBD1. Germline loops: CDR1 SEHNR, CDR2 FQNEAQ (reference sequence). The CDR3 length is 15 residues. DNA for the CDR3: TGTGCCAGCAGCCCTGGGACAGTCTATAGTTCACCCCTCCACTTT. Protein sequence: CASSPGTVYSSPLHF.

This clone is a singleton in its sample. The chain is built from TRBV19 and TRBJ1-4; D is unclear. The CDR3 is 15 amino acids. From germline, CDR1 is LNHDA and CDR2 SQIVND (reference sequence). Trimming shortened V by 3 bases and J by 0 bases, and 8 bases separated the two germline ends. CDR3 residues: CASSIAGTTNEKLFF. In DNA, the CDR3 is TGTGCCAGTAGTATCGCGGGCACAACTAATGAAAAACTGTTTTTT.

This chain uses TRBV7-9 with TRBJ1-4; D unresolved. The V gene's germline CDR1 is SEHNR and CDR2 FQNEAQ (reference sequence). Deletions cut 6 bases from V and 3 bases from J, with 14 bases between. CDR3 size: 15 residues. In DNA, the CDR3 is TGTGCCAGCAGGCCTCTTTGGGAGTCTAATGAAAAACTGTTTTTT. Protein sequence: CASRPLWESNEKLFF.

V gene TRBV5-1 combines with J gene TRBJ2-5; D call uncertain. Germline V gives CDR1 SGHRS, CDR2 YFSETQ. The CDR3 is 13 amino acids. V was cut by 2 bases and J by 2 bases, with 7 bases left in between. The CDR3, as DNA: TGCGCCAGCAGCTTCGACACACAAGAGACCCAGTACTTC. Encoded protein: CASSFDTQETQYF.

This clone has just one count. J is TRBJ1-5 and V is TRBV2, with D possibly being TRBD1 (6 bases). In germline, CDR1 is SNHLY, CDR2 FYNNEI. The CDR3 is 19 amino acids. V lost 6 bases, J lost 6 bases, and 30 bases lay in between. The CDR3 nucleotides read TGTGCCAGCAGAAAGGAACAGGGCCAATTAAAAGGGGATGGTCAGCCCCAGCATTTT. This translates into CASRKEQGQLKGDGQPQHF. Variable domain in full (rest from reference TRBV2 and TRBJ1-5): EPEVTQTPSHQVTQMGQEVILRCVPISNHLYFYWYRQILGQKVEFLVSFYNNEISEKSEIFDDQFSVERPDGSNFTLKIRSTKLEDSAMYFCASRKEQGQLKGDGQPQHFGDGTRLSIL.

The chain has TRBV2 and TRBJ2-5; tentatively, D is TRBD2 (6 bases). Germline CDR1 is SNHLY and CDR2 is FYNNEI. The CDR3 spans 15 residues. The V end lost 7 bases, the J end lost 1 base, and 16 bases lay between the germline ends. Here the CDR3 DNA reads TGTGCCAGCAAGAACGACTTGGGGGGCCAAGAGACCCAGTACTTC. It translates to CASKNDLGGQETQYF.

The J gene is TRBJ1-2, the V gene TRBV18; D is perhaps TRBD1 (5 bases). Per the germline V gene, CDR1 is KGHSH and CDR2 is LQKENI. Trimming shortened V by 3 bases and J by 4 bases, and 15 bases separated the two germline ends. CDR3 length equals 15 residues. CDR3 protein: CASSPPRGEAYGYTF. In DNA form, the CDR3 reads TGTGCCAGCTCACCTCCACGGGGGGAGGCCTATGGCTACACCTTC.

This clone came up once. This chain joins TRBV7-9 and TRBJ1-2; no reliable D call. The CDR3 totals 14 residues. Trimming removed 6 bases from V and 1 base from J, with 12 bases in between. The V gene's germline CDR1 is SEHNR and CDR2 FQNEAQ (reference sequence). This CDR3 is CASSKPGINYGYTF. CDR3 coding DNA: TGTGCCAGCAGTAAGCCGGGAATTAACTATGGCTACACCTTC.

This rearrangement joins TRBV20-1 to TRBJ2-7; D is unclear. Trimming removed 0 bases at V and 3 bases at J, with 3 bases between. Germline lookup yields CDR1 DFQATT and CDR2 SNEGSKA (reference sequence). This CDR3 comprises 11 residues. The CDR3 here is CSARDHYEQYF. CDR3 nucleotides: TGCAGTGCTAGAGACCACTACGAGCAGTACTTC.

The chain is built from TRBV3-1 (or the pseudogene TRBV3-2) and TRBJ1-2; 9 bases agree with TRBD1. Germline V gives CDR1 LGHDT, CDR2 YNNKEL (reference sequence). CDR3 length equals 15 residues. Germline trimming cut 4 bases from V and 2 bases from J; bases unmatched to any gene: 5. CDR3 in amino acids: CASSRGTGGNYGYTF. The CDR3 DNA reads as TGTGCCAGCAGCCGGGGCACAGGGGGCAACTATGGCTACACCTTC.

The chain couples TRBV3-1 (or the pseudogene TRBV3-2) to TRBJ2-2; D possibly corresponds to TRBD2 (6 bases). In germline, CDR1 is LGHDT, CDR2 YNNKEL (reference sequence). V was shortened by 2 bases and J by 6 bases, with 10 bases between the two germline ends. This CDR3 contains 14 residues. For the CDR3, the DNA is TGTGCCAGCAGCCAACCCGGAGGGGCCGGGGAGCTGTTTTTT. It translates to CASSQPGGAGELFF.

This chain uses TRBV10-3 with TRBJ2-7, with 8 bases identical to TRBD1. V lost 6 bases to trimming and J lost 4 bases; unmatched junction nucleotides: 17. The CDR3 contains 17 residues. The germline gives CDR1 ENHRY, CDR2 SYGVKD. The CDR3 reads CAIRRGTGVHPQYEQYF. The CDR3 DNA sequence: TGTGCCATCAGGAGGGGGACAGGTGTTCACCCACAATACGAGCAGTACTTC.